Shown below are 11 T cell receptor beta chains from a single sample sequenced in a study of blood T cell repertoires in COVID-19 (dated by TCRdb to about 2020). The method behind the library was the immunoSEQ multiplex PCR assay. Held by TCRdb, this immuneACCESS table contains in-frame sequences only and omits some clones. Under half of the omission traces to an unresolved V gene where checked; the cause of the rest is unknown. A total of tens of thousands of clones appear in this sample, around nine tenths of them only once. The ten top clones hold 7.4% of the sample. Sequenced material: peripheral blood. These receptor sequences come from a human donor with active COVID-19. The donor label of this sample is uncertain.

CDR3 loop: CASSLDLSEKLFF. CDR3 sequence (DNA): TGCGCCAGCAGCTTGGACCTATCCGAAAAACTGTTTTTT. J is TRBJ1-4 and V is TRBV5-1, with D unclear. Germline V lookup: CDR1 SGHRS, CDR2 YFSETQ. This CDR3 has 13 residues. Trimming took 0 bases from V and 8 from J, leaving 8 bases between them.

The rearrangement joins TRBV27 to TRBJ2-7, with D possibly TRBD1 on 6 matching bases. V was clipped by 1 base and J by 9 bases, with 13 bases between them. Germline V gene sequence: CDR1 MNHEY, CDR2 SMNVEV (reference sequence). This CDR3 has 13 amino acids. CDR3 protein: CASSLFSGVGQYF. DNA for the CDR3: TGTGCCAGCAGTTTATTCTCAGGGGTCGGGCAGTACTTC.

This chain connects TRBV10-3 to TRBJ1-1, with D maybe TRBD1 (5 bases). CDR1 is ENHRY, CDR2 SYGVKD, per germline. Deletions cut 0 bases from V and 3 bases from J, with 8 bases between. This CDR3 contains 14 residues. The CDR3 DNA reads TGTGCCATCAGTGAGTCTTGGGGCCACACTGAAGCTTTCTTT. This gives the protein CAISESWGHTEAFF.

CDR3 amino acids: CASSQDTVQRESFTGELFF. CDR3 coding DNA: TGCGCCAGCAGCCAAGATACGGTCCAGCGGGAGAGCTTCACCGGGGAGCTGTTTTTT. The J gene is TRBJ2-2, the V gene TRBV4-3, with 8 bases aligning to TRBD2. CDR3 length equals 19 residues. Trimming took 0 bases from V and 4 from J; bases not matched to a gene: 13. Per the germline V gene, CDR1 is LGHNA and CDR2 is YSLEER.

The V gene is TRBV2, the J gene TRBJ2-3, with D unresolved. V was cut by 6 bases and J by 0 bases, with 4 bases left in between. The CDR3 sequence is 12 residues long. Germline values: CDR1 SNHLY, CDR2 FYNNEI. The CDR3 protein is CASRTSTDTQYF. The CDR3 DNA follows: TGTGCCAGCAGGACTAGCACAGATACGCAGTATTTT.

The rearrangement joins TRBV5-1 to TRBJ2-1; 9 bases match TRBD1. The V gene end was trimmed by 2 bases and the J gene end by 6 bases; junction bases not matched to a gene: 6. The CDR3 runs 15 residues. CDR1 and CDR2 from the germline V gene are SGHRS and YFSETQ. As DNA, the CDR3 is TGCGCCAGCAGCTTACAGGGACAGGGAGGCAATGAGCAGTTCTTC. It codes for CASSLQGQGGNEQFF.

This chain joins TRBV7-8 and TRBJ2-3, with TRBD1 matching over 7 bases. This CDR3 region has 16 residues. Germline CDR1 reads SGHVS; CDR2 reads FQNEAQ. After removal of 5 bases from V and 5 bases from J, the junction contained 13 bases not matched to a gene. CDR3 sequence: CASSTTGSPILDTQYF. CDR3 DNA sequence: TGTGCCAGCAGCACGACAGGGTCCCCCATCTTAGATACGCAGTATTTT.

The chain couples TRBV28 to TRBJ2-3, with 11 bases lining up with TRBD2. Germline CDR1 is MDHEN and CDR2 is SYDVKM. CDR3 length equals 17 residues. With V trimmed by 4 bases and J by 4 bases, 10 bases remained unmatched. The CDR3: CASSSFLGLADSDTQYF. CDR3 DNA: TGTGCCAGCAGTTCTTTCTTGGGACTAGCGGACTCAGATACGCAGTATTTT.

The chain uses TRBV19 and TRBJ1-2, with 9 bases matching TRBD1. CDR1 and CDR2 (germline): LNHDA, SQIVND (reference sequence). V gave up 4 bases and J gave up 4 bases; unmatched junction bases: 13. This CDR3 spans 17 amino acids. The DNA for the CDR3 is TGTGCCAGTAGTAGAAGCCTCCGGGACAGGGCTACCTATGGCTACACCTTC. It translates to CASSRSLRDRATYGYTF.

The chain joins TRBV5-1 to TRBJ2-7; 7 bases map to TRBD1. After removal of 5 bases from V and 7 bases from J, the junction contained 12 bases not matched to a gene. CDR1 and CDR2 (germline): SGHRS, YFSETQ. The CDR3 loop spans 14 amino acids. The CDR3 reads CASSYFDRAREQYF. Written as DNA, the CDR3 is TGCGCCAGCAGTTATTTTGACAGGGCTCGAGAGCAGTACTTC.

CDR3 DNA: TGTGCCAGCAGCTTAGTCAGGTACCAAGAGACCCAGTACTTC. Translation: CASSLVRYQETQYF. V is TRBV11-3 and J is TRBJ2-5, with D unresolved. Trimming cost V 1 base and J 0 bases, with 6 bases left between them. The CDR3 has 14 residues. Per the germline V gene, CDR1 is SGHNT and CDR2 is YENEEA.